One sample yielded the 18 T cell receptor beta chains listed below, sequenced in a study of blood T cells in healthy people across ages. The authors ran a second PCR of roughly 6 to 12 cycles using a sample-barcoded 5' primer and a J-beta primer mix. TCRdb reanalysed the 5' RACE reads using MiXCR and keeps one entry per CDR3 protein. Among about 1 million distinct CDR3 sequences listed, approximately 25% were seen once. This same sample was also taken into another study, of T cells of mothers and their children.

Sequences were obtained from blood. Receptors originate from a girl aged 2-9 years in good health.

CDR3 region: CASTLDNANTGELFF. The CDR3 coding sequence is TGCGCCAGCACCCTAGACAACGCGAACACCGGGGAGCTGTTTTTT. V gene TRBV5-1 combines with J gene TRBJ2-2; D ambiguous. The germline V gene has CDR1 SGHRS and CDR2 YFSETQ. The CDR3 covers 15 residues. The germline V and J ends were trimmed by 6 bases and 0 bases, with 12 bases remaining between them.

This clonotype has only a few counts. The chain couples TRBV7-9 to TRBJ1-2, with D hard to call. Germline loops: CDR1 SEHNR, CDR2 FQNEAQ (reference sequence). This CDR3 contains 16 residues. V lost 5 bases, J lost 8 bases, and 24 bases lay in between. In DNA, the CDR3 is TGTGCCAGCAGCCCCCAATCCGGGCCGGTAGTATTCGGCTACACCTTC. Protein: CASSPQSGPVVFGYTF.

This chain connects TRBV9 to TRBJ1-6; D not certain. Trimming took 3 bases from V and 11 from J, leaving 12 bases between them. CDR3 size: 13 residues. Per germline, CDR1 SGDLS and CDR2 YYNGEE. The CDR3 bases are TGTGCCAGCAGCGGTGTAGGTGGGCCACCCCTCCACTTT. This translates into CASSGVGGPPLHF.

This rearrangement joins TRBV7-9 to TRBJ1-6, with TRBD1 as a possible D gene (5 bases). The CDR3 spans 14 residues. V lost 4 bases and J lost 7, with 11 bases in between. CDR1 and CDR2 (germline): SEHNR, FQNEAQ (reference sequence). The DNA of the CDR3 is TGTGCCAGCAGCTACGACAGCCCCAATTCACCCCTCCACTTT. It is translated as CASSYDSPNSPLHF.

The chain links TRBV21-1 to TRBJ2-7. TRBV21-1 is designated a pseudogene. The CDR3 sequence is 13 residues long. CDR3 nucleotides: TGTGCCAGCAGCAAAGACAACTCCTACGAGCAGTACTTC. This gives the protein CASSKDNSYEQYF.

V and J are TRBV29-1 and TRBJ2-3; TRBD2 aligns across 7 bases. Germline V gene sequence: CDR1 SQVTM, CDR2 ANQGSEA. The CDR3 has 13 residues. V lost 5 bases to trimming and J lost 4 bases; unmatched junction nucleotides: 6. The CDR3 DNA reads TGCAGCGTTTCGCGGGAGAGCCCAGATACGCAGTATTTT. Amino acids: CSVSRESPDTQYF.

The rearrangement links TRBV5-4 to TRBJ2-1, with 7 bases identical to TRBD1. The last part of the DNA fits TRBJ2-7 better; the J call may be wrong. CDR3 length equals 12 residues. The V gene's germline CDR1 is SGHNT and CDR2 YYREEE (reference sequence). In DNA form, the CDR3 reads TGTGCCCCGGCAGGGGGTAGCCACGAGCAGTACTTC. It is translated as CAPAGGSHEQYF.

The sample holds a few counts of this clonotype. The chain recombines TRBV20-1 with TRBJ2-5; D might be TRBD1 or TRBD2, each matching 5 bases. Matching the DNA end better, TRBJ2-1 makes the J call doubtful. The CDR3 has 13 residues. The V gene's germline CDR1 is DFQATT and CDR2 SNEGSKA (reference sequence). CDR3 in amino acids: CSARGVGVFEQFF. CDR3 coding DNA: TGCAGTGCTAGAGGTGTGGGGGTATTTGAGCAGTTCTTC.

Worth noting for this clonotype: The germline gene is not matched at one end of the junction; a read error may be the cause. The chain has TRBV7-7 and TRBJ2-5; TRBD2 might be the D (6 bases). This CDR3 spans 15 amino acids. CDR1 SSHAT and CDR2 FNYEAQ come from the germline V gene (reference sequence). CDR3 protein: CASSPSSGGLETQYF. CDR3 DNA: TGTGCTAGCAGCCCCAGCAGTGGGGGGTTAGAGACCCAGTACTTC.

J is TRBJ1-5 and V is TRBV20-1; a possible D gene is TRBD1 (6 bases). Germline-derived CDR1 and CDR2 are DFQATT and SNEGSKA (reference sequence). The CDR3 consists of 14 residues. Trimming left V 1 base short and J 7 bases short, with 14 bases between. The CDR3 bases are TGCAGTGCTAGAGTCCTAGGGGGAGGGCAGCCCCAGCATTTT. Its protein product is CSARVLGGGQPQHF.

The gene calls are TRBV27 and TRBJ1-5, with 7 bases matching TRBD1. Unmatched junction bases numbered 10, after V lost 6 bases and J lost 2 bases. The CDR3 runs 16 residues. Germline V gene sequence: CDR1 MNHEY, CDR2 SMNVEV (reference sequence). The CDR3 region is CASSRDSNARNQPQHF. The CDR3 region has the DNA TGTGCCAGCAGCCGGGACAGCAACGCACGCAATCAGCCCCAGCATTTT.

As for this clonotype: At one boundary the junction diverges from the germline segment, which might be a read error. This chain links TRBV11-2 with TRBJ2-1; D not certain. The J call may be wrong; the DNA end is better matched by TRBJ2-5. The CDR3 sequence is 15 residues long. Looked up from germline, CDR1 is SGHAT and CDR2 is FQNNGV. The CDR3 bases are TGTGCCAGCAGCTCCGACGCGGCTTACCAAGAGTCCCAGTACTTC. It yields the protein CASSSDAAYQESQYF.

CDR3 coding DNA: TGCGCCAGCAGCTTGGAAGGGGGCCGGGGTAATCAGCCCCAGCATTTT. Protein product: CASSLEGGRGNQPQHF. The chain is built from TRBV5-1 and TRBJ1-5; 7 positions match TRBD1. CDR1 is SGHRS, CDR2 YFSETQ, per germline. The junction had 7 bases not matched to a gene; V was cut back by 0 bases and J by 4 bases. The CDR3 consists of 16 residues.

This clonotype has a handful of counts. The gene calls are TRBV12-3 or TRBV12-4 and TRBJ1-4; 9 bases match TRBD1. The V gene end was trimmed by 5 bases and the J gene end by 8 bases; junction bases not matched to a gene: 15. The CDR3 runs to 17 residues. In DNA form, the CDR3 reads TGTGCCAGCAGTGATCGTTTTACACGGACAGGGGAGGAAAAACTGTTTTTT. Protein: CASSDRFTRTGEEKLFF.

This clonotype appeared a few times. The genes are TRBV7-8 and TRBJ1-5; possibly TRBD1 for D (5 bases). The CDR3 totals 15 residues. The ends were cut back, 3 bases at V and 0 bases at J, with 9 bases in the middle. Looked up from germline, CDR1 is SGHVS and CDR2 is FQNEAQ. The CDR3 reads CASSFRQTSNQPQHF. CDR3 nucleotides: TGTGCCAGCAGCTTCCGACAGACTAGCAATCAGCCCCAGCATTTT.

The rearrangement joins TRBV7-9 to TRBJ1-2, with no clear D. Germline CDR1 reads SEHNR; CDR2 reads FQNEAQ (reference sequence). V was cut by 5 bases and J by 4 bases, with 11 bases left in between. The CDR3 is 13 amino acids. The CDR3 loop reads CASSPDTSYGYTF. CDR3 coding DNA: TGTGCCAGCAGCCCCGACACATCCTATGGCTACACCTTC.

The chain joins TRBV20-1 to TRBJ2-5; unclear D gene. CDR1 DFQATT and CDR2 SNEGSKA come from the germline V gene (reference sequence). V shed 2 bases and J shed 4 bases, with 11 bases lying between them. The CDR3 is made up of 13 amino acids. Written as DNA, the CDR3 is TGCAGTGCTAGAATGACTGCCATAGAGACCCAGTACTTC. It specifies CSARMTAIETQYF.

This clonotype was seen a few times. The J gene is TRBJ2-3, the V gene TRBV13; tentative D call: TRBD1 (6 bases). V was trimmed by 5 bases and J by 6 bases, leaving 24 bases between them. Germline values: CDR1 PRHDT, CDR2 FYEKMQ (reference sequence). The CDR3 is 17 amino acids. CDR3 amino acids: CASSPGTNIHNEDTQYF. In DNA form, the CDR3 reads TGTGCCAGCAGCCCGGGGACAAACATCCACAATGAGGATACGCAGTATTTT. The whole variable domain, filled in from reference TRBV13 and TRBJ2-3, reads AAGVIQSPRHLIKEKRETATLKCYPIPRHDTVYWYQQGPGQDPQFLISFYEKMQSDKGSIPDRFSAQQFSDYHSELNMSSLELGDSALYFCASSPGTNIHNEDTQYFGPGTRLTVL.